The 19 T cell receptor beta chains in this list originate from one sample, sequenced in a study of T cell repertoires in cytomegalovirus infection. Their cognate antigens are unknown. TCRdb reanalysed the reads using MiXCR and keeps one entry per CDR3 protein. The table lists about 920,000 distinct CDR3 sequences, 30% to 40% of them singletons. The specimen comprised cultured CD8+ T cells from PBMCs, sampled from culture after CMV antigen stimulation. The receptors here all came from a human donor in good health (CMV status not recorded). Some clones in this sample may be carry-over from other donors' samples.

This clonotype has only a few counts. This chain connects TRBV11-2 to TRBJ2-3; 8 nucleotides match TRBD2. V lost 1 base, J lost 0 bases, and 6 bases stayed unmatched. The CDR3 extends over 17 amino acids. CDR1 and CDR2 from the germline V gene are SGHAT and FQNNGV. CDR3 bases: TGTGCCAGCAGCTTAGGGGAGCGGGGGCGAAGCACAGATACGCAGTATTTT. Amino acid sequence: CASSLGERGRSTDTQYF. Full variable domain (missing parts from reference TRBV11-2 and TRBJ2-3): EAGVAQSPRYKIIEKRQSVAFWCNPISGHATLYWYQQILGQGPKLLIQFQNNGVVDDSQLPKDRFSAERLKGVDSTLKIQPAKLEDSAVYLCASSLGERGRSTDTQYFGPGTRLTVL.

The chain is built from TRBV7-8 and TRBJ2-7; D is tentatively TRBD1 or TRBD2 (7 bases each). There are 15 residues in the CDR3. V was trimmed by 6 bases and J by 3 bases, leaving 18 bases between them. Germline V gives CDR1 SGHVS, CDR2 FQNEAQ. In DNA, the CDR3 is TGTGCCAGCAGTTCCCAGGGGGGGATTTTCTACGAGCAGTACTTC. Its protein product is CASSSQGGIFYEQYF.

This clonotype was seen more than once but under ten times. The rearrangement links TRBV10-3 to TRBJ2-3; 8 bases map to TRBD2. The V gene's germline CDR1 is ENHRY and CDR2 SYGVKD. V was pared by 5 bases and J by 1 base, with 2 bases of the junction left unmatched. The CDR3 is 14 residues long. CDR3 loop: CAISIAGRTDTQYF. The CDR3 nucleotides read TGTGCCATCAGTATAGCGGGGCGCACAGATACGCAGTATTTT.

The chain links TRBV29-1 to TRBJ2-5; D not resolved. CDR1 and CDR2 (germline): SQVTM, ANQGSEA. Trimming shortened V by 5 bases and J by 4 bases, and 11 bases separated the two germline ends. The CDR3 runs to 12 residues. The CDR3 region is CSVQSSGETQYF. The CDR3 region has the DNA TGCAGCGTTCAGTCCTCTGGAGAGACCCAGTACTTC.

V is TRBV4-3 and J is TRBJ1-1; the D is unclear. Germline lookup yields CDR1 LGHNA and CDR2 YSLEER. This CDR3 has 14 amino acids. V was pared by 1 base and J by 1 base, with 7 bases between. CDR3 in DNA: TGCGCCAGCAGCCAAGCGGCAGGGAACACTGAAGCTTTCTTT. It yields the protein CASSQAAGNTEAFF.

The chain joins TRBV5-5 to TRBJ1-2; TRBD1 matches 7 bases. The CDR3 has 14 residues. CDR1 is SGHKS, CDR2 YYEKEE, per germline (reference sequence). The J segment lost 6 bases and the V segment lost 5 bases, leaving 10 bases of the junction unmatched. CDR3 region: CASSFAGGADGYTF. DNA for the CDR3: TGTGCCAGCAGTTTTGCAGGGGGGGCGGATGGCTACACCTTC.

The V and J genes are TRBV5-5 and TRBJ2-3; possibly TRBD1 for D (5 bases). Germline-derived CDR1 and CDR2 are SGHKS and YYEKEE (reference sequence). The CDR3 totals 13 residues. Trimming took off 2 bases at V and 3 bases at J, with 7 bases between the two ends. CDR3 residues: CASSFRQTDTQYF. CDR3 DNA: TGTGCCAGCAGCTTCCGACAGACAGATACGCAGTATTTT.

The chain employs TRBV7-4 and TRBJ2-7, with D possibly matching TRBD1 (6 bases). CDR1 and CDR2 from the germline V gene are SGHVT and SQSDAQ. The V end was cut by 8 bases, the J end by 6 bases, with 20 bases between. This CDR3 is 14 amino acids long. The CDR3 spells CASLQRDTSCEQYV. DNA for the CDR3: TGTGCCAGCCTTCAACGGGACACGAGCTGCGAGCAGTACGTC.

This chain links TRBV5-6 with TRBJ2-6; no firm D call. CDR1 is SGHDT, CDR2 YYEEEE, per germline. The germline V and J ends were trimmed by 1 base and 0 bases, with 8 bases remaining between them. The CDR3 is 16 amino acids. The CDR3 sequence is CASSLPFSSGANVLTF. For the CDR3, the DNA is TGTGCCAGCAGCTTGCCTTTTAGCTCTGGGGCCAACGTCCTGACTTTC. The full variable domain, in which reference TRBV5-6 and TRBJ2-6 provide the parts outside the CDR3, is DAGVTQSPTHLIKTRGQQVTLRCSPKSGHDTVSWYQQALGQGPQFIFQYYEEEERQRGNFPDRFSGHQFPNYSSELNVNALLLGDSALYLCASSLPFSSGANVLTFGAGSRLTVL.

The chain carries TRBV12-3 or TRBV12-4 and TRBJ1-5; 8 nucleotides agree with TRBD1. V dropped 5 bases and J dropped 7; count of bases not matched to a gene: 7. CDR3 length equals 14 residues. The DNA for the CDR3 is TGTGCCAGCAGTCAGGGACAGGAGGGCCAGCCCCAGCATTTT. This translates into CASSQGQEGQPQHF.

The chain uses TRBV5-6 and TRBJ2-1; tentative D call: TRBD1 (6 bases). Germline V gene data show CDR1 as SGHDT and CDR2 as YYEEEE. Trimming stripped 1 base from V and 8 bases from J, with 25 bases between. The CDR3 runs 18 residues. Here the CDR3 reads CASSLMDRFNSLGDEQFF. The CDR3 DNA reads TGTGCCAGCAGCTTGATGGACAGATTCAACTCTCTGGGCGATGAGCAGTTCTTC.

With respect to this clonotype: This may arise from a read error, as a much more abundant clone is one base away. This chain uses TRBV6-2 or TRBV6-3 with TRBJ1-1, with no clear D. Trimming removed 3 bases from V and 0 bases from J, with 11 bases in between. CDR3 length: 15 amino acids. Germline V lookup: CDR1 MNHEY, CDR2 SVGEGT. The CDR3 spells CASSYTAELNTEAFF. As DNA, the CDR3 is TGTGCCAGCAGTTATACGGCAGAGTTGAACACTGAAGCTTTCTTT.

This clonotype was picked up a small number of times. V gene TRBV7-8 combines with J gene TRBJ2-2; 7 bases fit TRBD2. The CDR3 spans 15 residues. Germline V gene data show CDR1 as SGHVS and CDR2 as FQNEAQ. The V gene end was trimmed by 5 bases and the J gene end by 7 bases; junction bases not matched to a gene: 10. The CDR3 DNA reads TGTGCCAGCAGCCCTCGGACTAGGAGTGACGGGGAGCTGTTTTTT. Its protein product is CASSPRTRSDGELFF.

The rearrangement uses TRBV20-1 and TRBJ1-4; D ambiguous. CDR3 length: 17 residues. Germline CDR1 is DFQATT and CDR2 is SNEGSKA (reference sequence). Trimming removed 0 bases at V and 8 bases at J, with 22 bases between. The CDR3 DNA reads as TGCAGTGCTAGAGATCGGCCCCATGGGGTCTATGAAGAAAAACTGTTTTTT. Translated: CSARDRPHGVYEEKLFF.

The chain recombines TRBV11-2 with TRBJ2-1; 8 nucleotides match TRBD1. This CDR3 region has 16 residues. With V trimmed by 6 bases and J by 2 bases, 9 bases remained unmatched. Germline V lookup: CDR1 SGHAT, CDR2 FQNNGV. In DNA, the CDR3 is TGTGCCAGCAGAAGTCCGGACAGGGACCCCTACAATGAGCAGTTCTTC. Encoded protein: CASRSPDRDPYNEQFF.

This clonotype came up many times. The J gene is TRBJ2-3, the V gene TRBV11-1; TRBD2 matches at 8 bases. Germline-derived CDR1 and CDR2 are SGHAT and FQDESV (reference sequence). CDR3 length equals 13 residues. V shed 2 bases and J 12 bases; nucleotides not matched to a gene: 7. In DNA form, the CDR3 reads TGTGCCAGCAGCTTAAAAGGCGGGGGGCCTCAGTATTTT. It specifies CASSLKGGGPQYF.

This clonotype appeared a few times. The J gene is TRBJ1-1, the V gene TRBV11-3; D perhaps matches TRBD1 (6 bases). The CDR3 has 15 residues. The V end lost 0 bases, the J end lost 6 bases, and 14 bases lay between the germline ends. Germline V gene lookup returns CDR1 SGHNT and CDR2 YENEEA. CDR3 protein: CASSLESTGTAEAFF. CDR3 in DNA: TGTGCCAGCAGCTTAGAATCCACAGGGACTGCTGAAGCTTTCTTT. The full variable domain, rest sourced from reference TRBV11-3 and TRBJ1-1, is EAGVVQSPRYKIIEKKQPVAFWCNPISGHNTLYWYLQNLGQGPELLIRYENEEAVDDSQLPKDRFSAERLKGVDSTLKIQPAELGDSAVYLCASSLESTGTAEAFFGQGTRLTVV.

As for this clonotype: A read error may be the cause here, since a much bigger clone is one base away. The chain is built from TRBV7-9 and TRBJ2-2, with 9 bases lining up with TRBD1. Germline values: CDR1 SEHNR, CDR2 FQNEAQ (reference sequence). This CDR3 comprises 19 residues. The CDR3 loop reads CVSSLGNTPGTGPTGELFF. CDR3 coding DNA: TGTGTCAGCAGCTTAGGGAACACTCCCGGGACAGGGCCCACCGGGGAGCTGTTTTTT.

Only a few counts were recorded for this clonotype. V usage is TRBV11-3 and J usage is TRBJ2-5; maybe TRBD1 (5 bases). CDR1 SGHNT and CDR2 YENEEA come from the germline V gene. CDR3 length equals 15 residues. V was shortened by 5 bases and J by 2 bases, with 15 bases between the two germline ends. For the CDR3, the DNA is TGTGCCAGCAGCCCAGGGTCCCTGGGACAAGAGACCCAGTACTTC. Residues: CASSPGSLGQETQYF.